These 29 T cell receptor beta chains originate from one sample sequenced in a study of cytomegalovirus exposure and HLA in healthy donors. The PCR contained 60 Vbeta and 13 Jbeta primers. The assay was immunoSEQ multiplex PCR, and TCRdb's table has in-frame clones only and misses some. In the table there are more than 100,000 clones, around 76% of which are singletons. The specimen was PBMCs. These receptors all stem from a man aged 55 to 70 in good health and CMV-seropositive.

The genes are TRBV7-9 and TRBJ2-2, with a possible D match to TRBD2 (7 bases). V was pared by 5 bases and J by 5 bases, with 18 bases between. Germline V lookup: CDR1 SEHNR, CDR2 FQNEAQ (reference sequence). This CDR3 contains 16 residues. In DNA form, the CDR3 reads TGTGCCAGCAGCACGCGCGGGGGCGTGCTGACCGGGGAGCTGTTTTTT. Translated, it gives CASSTRGGVLTGELFF.

The CDR3 sequence: CASSLMRTSGNTDTQYF. The DNA of the CDR3 is TGCGCCAGCAGCTTGATGCGGACTAGCGGGAACACAGATACGCAGTATTTT. The V call is TRBV5-1, the J call TRBJ2-3; 12 nucleotides match TRBD2. Germline CDR1 SGHRS, CDR2 YFSETQ. The ends lost 1 base at V and 2 bases at J; junction bases unmatched: 5. This CDR3 is built from 17 residues.

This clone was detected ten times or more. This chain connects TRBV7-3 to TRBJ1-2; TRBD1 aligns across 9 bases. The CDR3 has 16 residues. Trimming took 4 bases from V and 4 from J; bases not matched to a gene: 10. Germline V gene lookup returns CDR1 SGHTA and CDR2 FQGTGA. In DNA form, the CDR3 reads TGTGCCAGCAGCTCCACGACAGGGGGTATCGGCTATGGCTACACCTTC. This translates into CASSSTTGGIGYGYTF.

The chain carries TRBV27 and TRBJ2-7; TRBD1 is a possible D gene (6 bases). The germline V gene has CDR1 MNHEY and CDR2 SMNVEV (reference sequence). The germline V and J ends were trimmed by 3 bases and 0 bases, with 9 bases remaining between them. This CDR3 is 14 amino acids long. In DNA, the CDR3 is TGTGCCAGCAGTTTCAACAGGGACTCCTACGAGCAGTACTTC. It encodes CASSFNRDSYEQYF.

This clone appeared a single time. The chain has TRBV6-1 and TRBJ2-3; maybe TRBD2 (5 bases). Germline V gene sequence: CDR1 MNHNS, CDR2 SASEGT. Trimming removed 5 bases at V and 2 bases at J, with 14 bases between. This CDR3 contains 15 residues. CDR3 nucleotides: TGTGCCAGCAGTTCTCAGGACTTTCCCACAGATACGCAGTATTTT. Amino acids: CASSSQDFPTDTQYF.

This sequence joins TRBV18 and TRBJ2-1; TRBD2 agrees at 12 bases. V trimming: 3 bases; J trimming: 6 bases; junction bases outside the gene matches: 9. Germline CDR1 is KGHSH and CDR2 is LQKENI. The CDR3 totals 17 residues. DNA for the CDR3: TGTGCCAGCTCACCTCCTGGACTAGCGGGGACTTTCAATGAGCAGTTCTTC. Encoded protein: CASSPPGLAGTFNEQFF.

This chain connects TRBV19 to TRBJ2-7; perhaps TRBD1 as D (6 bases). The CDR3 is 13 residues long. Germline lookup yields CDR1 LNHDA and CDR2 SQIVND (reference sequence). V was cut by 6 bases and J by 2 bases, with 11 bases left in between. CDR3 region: CASRKTGTYEQYF. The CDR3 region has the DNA TGTGCCAGTAGAAAGACAGGAACCTACGAGCAGTACTTC.

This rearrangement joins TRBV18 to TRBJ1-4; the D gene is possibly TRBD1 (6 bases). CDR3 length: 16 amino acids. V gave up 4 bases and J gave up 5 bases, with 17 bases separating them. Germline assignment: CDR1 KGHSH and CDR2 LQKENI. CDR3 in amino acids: CASSRPKGDQNEKLFF. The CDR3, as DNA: TGTGCCAGCTCACGCCCGAAGGGGGACCAGAATGAAAAACTGTTTTTT. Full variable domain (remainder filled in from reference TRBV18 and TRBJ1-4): NAGVMQNPRHLVRRRGQEARLRCSPMKGHSHVYWYRQLPEEGLKFMVYLQKENIIDESGMPKERFSAEFPKEGPSILRIQQVVRGDSAAYFCASSRPKGDQNEKLFFGSGTQLSVL.

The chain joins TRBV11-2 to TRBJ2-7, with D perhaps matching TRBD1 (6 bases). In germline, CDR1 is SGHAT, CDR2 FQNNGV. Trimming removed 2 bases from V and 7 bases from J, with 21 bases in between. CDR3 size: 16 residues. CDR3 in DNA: TGTGCCAGCAGCTTACGGACCGGGACACCCTGGGGAGAGCAGTACTTC. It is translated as CASSLRTGTPWGEQYF.

CDR3 coding DNA: TGTGCCATCAGTGACCCCCGACAGGGAAACACTGAAGCTTTCTTT. Its translation is CAISDPRQGNTEAFF. This sequence joins TRBV10-3 and TRBJ1-1; 7 positions match TRBD1. This CDR3 is 15 amino acids long. Germline CDR1 and CDR2: ENHRY and SYGVKD. The V gene end was trimmed by 3 bases and the J gene end by 2 bases; junction bases not matched to a gene: 6.

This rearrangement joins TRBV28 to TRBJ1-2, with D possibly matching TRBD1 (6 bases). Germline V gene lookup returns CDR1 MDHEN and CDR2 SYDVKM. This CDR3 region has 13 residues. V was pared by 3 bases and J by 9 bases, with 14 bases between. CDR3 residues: CASSLGQGLSYTF. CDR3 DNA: TGTGCCAGCAGTTTGGGGCAGGGGCTAAGCTACACCTTC.

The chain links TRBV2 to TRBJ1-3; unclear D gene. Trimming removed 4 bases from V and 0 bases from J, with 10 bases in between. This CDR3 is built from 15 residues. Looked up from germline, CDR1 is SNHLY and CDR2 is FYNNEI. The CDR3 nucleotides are TGTGCCAGCAGTGTGCTGGCCAACTCTGGAAACACCATATATTTT. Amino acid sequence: CASSVLANSGNTIYF.

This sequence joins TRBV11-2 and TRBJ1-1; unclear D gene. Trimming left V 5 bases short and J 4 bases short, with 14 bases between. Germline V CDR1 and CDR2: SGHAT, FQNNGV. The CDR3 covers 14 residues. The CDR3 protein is CASSRSTGGTEAFF. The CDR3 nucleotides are TGTGCCAGCAGCCGAAGTACCGGTGGCACTGAAGCTTTCTTT.

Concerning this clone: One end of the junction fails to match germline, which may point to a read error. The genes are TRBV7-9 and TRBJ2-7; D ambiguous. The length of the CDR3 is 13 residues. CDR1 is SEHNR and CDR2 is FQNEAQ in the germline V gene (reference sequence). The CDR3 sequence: CSSSLGTGYEQYF. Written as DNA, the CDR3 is TGTTCCAGCAGCTTAGGTACGGGCTACGAGCAGTACTTC.

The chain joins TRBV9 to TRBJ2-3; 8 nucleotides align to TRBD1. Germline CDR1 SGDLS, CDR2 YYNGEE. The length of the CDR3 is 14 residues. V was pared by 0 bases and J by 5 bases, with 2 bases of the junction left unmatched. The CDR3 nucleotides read TGTGCCAGCAGCGTAGGACAGGGGCAAGATACGCAGTATTTT. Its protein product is CASSVGQGQDTQYF.

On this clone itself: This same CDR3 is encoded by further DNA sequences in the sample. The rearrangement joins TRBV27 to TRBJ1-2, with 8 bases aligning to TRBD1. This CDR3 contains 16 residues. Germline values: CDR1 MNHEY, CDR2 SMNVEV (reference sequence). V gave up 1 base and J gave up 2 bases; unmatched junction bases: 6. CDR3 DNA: TGTGCCAGCAGTTTATTAGTACAGGGGGACAACTATGGCTACACCTTC. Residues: CASSLLVQGDNYGYTF.

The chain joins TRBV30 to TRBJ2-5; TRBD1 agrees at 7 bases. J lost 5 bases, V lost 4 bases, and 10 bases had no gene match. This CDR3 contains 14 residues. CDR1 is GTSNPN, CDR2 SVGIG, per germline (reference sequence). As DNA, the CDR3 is TGTGCCTGGAATAGGGGGCAAAGGTCTGAGACCCAGTACTTC. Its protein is CAWNRGQRSETQYF.

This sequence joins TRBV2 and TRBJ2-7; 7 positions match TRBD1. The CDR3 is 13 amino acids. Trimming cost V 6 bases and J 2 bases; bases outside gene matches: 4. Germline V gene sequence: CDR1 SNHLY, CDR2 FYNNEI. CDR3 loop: CASSGQVPYEQYF. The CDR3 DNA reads TGTGCCAGCAGCGGACAGGTCCCCTACGAGCAGTACTTC.

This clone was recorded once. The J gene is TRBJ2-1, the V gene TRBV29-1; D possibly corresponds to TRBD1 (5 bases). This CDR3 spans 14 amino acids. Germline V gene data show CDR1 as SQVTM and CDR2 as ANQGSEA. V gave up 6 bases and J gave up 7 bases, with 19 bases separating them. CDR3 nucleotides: TGCAGCGTAGCAAAAGAGCAGGGATGGAATGAGCAGTTCTTC. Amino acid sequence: CSVAKEQGWNEQFF.

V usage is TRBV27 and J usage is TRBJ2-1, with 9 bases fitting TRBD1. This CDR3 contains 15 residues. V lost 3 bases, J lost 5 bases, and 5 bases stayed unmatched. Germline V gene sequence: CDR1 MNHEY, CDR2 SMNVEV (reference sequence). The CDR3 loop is CASSFPGQGHNEQFF. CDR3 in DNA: TGTGCCAGCAGTTTCCCGGGACAGGGACACAATGAGCAGTTCTTC.

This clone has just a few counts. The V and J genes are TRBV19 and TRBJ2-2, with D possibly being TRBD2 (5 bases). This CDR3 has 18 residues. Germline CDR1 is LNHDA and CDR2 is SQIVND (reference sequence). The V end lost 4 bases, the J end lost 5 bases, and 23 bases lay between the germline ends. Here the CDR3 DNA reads TGTGCCAGTAGTACCTCCCGGGTCGGCGGGTCCGGTACCGGGGAGCTGTTTTTT. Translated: CASSTSRVGGSGTGELFF.

CDR3 in amino acids: CASSSRVLNTGELFF. The CDR3 DNA reads as TGTGCCAGCAGCTCGCGGGTACTAAACACCGGGGAGCTGTTTTTT. The chain joins TRBV7-8 to TRBJ2-2; D possibly corresponds to TRBD2 (5 bases). The ends were cut back, 4 bases at V and 2 bases at J, with 11 bases in the middle. CDR1 is SGHVS, CDR2 FQNEAQ, per germline. This CDR3 has 15 residues.

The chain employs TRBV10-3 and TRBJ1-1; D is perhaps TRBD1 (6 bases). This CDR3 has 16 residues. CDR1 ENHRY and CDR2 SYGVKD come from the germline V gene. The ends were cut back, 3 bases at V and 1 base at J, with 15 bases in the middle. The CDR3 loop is CAISELQGTPNTEAFF. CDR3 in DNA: TGTGCCATCAGTGAATTACAGGGAACCCCGAACACTGAAGCTTTCTTT.

CDR3 residues: CASSLYLAELNTEAFF. CDR3 nucleotide sequence: TGCGCCAGCAGCTTGTACCTGGCGGAACTGAACACTGAAGCTTTCTTT. The chain recombines TRBV5-1 with TRBJ1-1; D remains unclear. Deletions cut 1 base from V and 0 bases from J, with 13 bases between. The V gene's germline CDR1 is SGHRS and CDR2 YFSETQ. This CDR3 is built from 16 residues. Complete variable domain (other parts from reference TRBV5-1 and TRBJ1-1): KAGVTQTPRYLIKTRGQQVTLSCSPISGHRSVSWYQQTPGQGLQFLFEYFSETQRNKGNFPGRFSGRQFSNSRSEMNVSTLELGDSALYLCASSLYLAELNTEAFFGQGTRLTVV.

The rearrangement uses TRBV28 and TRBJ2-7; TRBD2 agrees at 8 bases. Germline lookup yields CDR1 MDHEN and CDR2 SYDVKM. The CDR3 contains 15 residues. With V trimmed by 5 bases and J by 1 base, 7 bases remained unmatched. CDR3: CASSITLAESYEQYF. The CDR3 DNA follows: TGTGCCAGCAGTATAACACTAGCGGAGTCCTACGAGCAGTACTTC.

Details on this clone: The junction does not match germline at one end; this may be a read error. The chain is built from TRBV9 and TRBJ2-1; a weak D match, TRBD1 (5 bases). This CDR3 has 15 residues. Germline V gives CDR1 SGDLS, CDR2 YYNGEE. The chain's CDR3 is CASSTQGRPLPEQFF. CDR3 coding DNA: TGTGCCAGCAGCACCCAGGGCAGACCTCTGCCGGAGCAATTCTTC.

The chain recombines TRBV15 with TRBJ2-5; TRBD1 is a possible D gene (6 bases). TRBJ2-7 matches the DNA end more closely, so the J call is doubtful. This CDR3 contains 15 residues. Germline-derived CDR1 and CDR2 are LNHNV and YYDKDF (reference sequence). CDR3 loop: CATSILQQGVCEQYF. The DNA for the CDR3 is TGTGCCACCAGCATCTTACAACAGGGTGTGTGCGAGCAGTACTTC.

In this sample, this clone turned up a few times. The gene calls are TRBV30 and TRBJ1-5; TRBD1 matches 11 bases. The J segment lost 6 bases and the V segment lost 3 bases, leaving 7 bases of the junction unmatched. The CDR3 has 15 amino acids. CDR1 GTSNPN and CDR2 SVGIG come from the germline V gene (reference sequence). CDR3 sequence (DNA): TGTGCCTGGAGCCTAGGGGGGACAGGGGGTCAGCCCCAGCATTTT. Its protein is CAWSLGGTGGQPQHF.

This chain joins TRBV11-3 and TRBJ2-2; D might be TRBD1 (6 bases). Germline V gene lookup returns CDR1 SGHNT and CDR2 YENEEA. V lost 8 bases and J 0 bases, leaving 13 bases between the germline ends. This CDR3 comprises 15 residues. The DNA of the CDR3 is TGTGCCAGCGCTCCCGGACAGCCGAACACCGGGGAGCTGTTTTTT. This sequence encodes CASAPGQPNTGELFF.